This T cell receptor beta chain was recovered during a study of T-cell memory formation after mild COVID-19. TCRdb re-called the 5' RACE reads with MiXCR, one entry per CDR3 protein. The repertoire has some 190,000 distinct CDR3 sequences, around 16% of them found once; the top ten carry roughly 2.6%. Looked up from germline, CDR1 is SGHRS and CDR2 is YFSETQ. The ends lost 6 bases at V and 6 bases at J; junction bases unmatched: 12. The CDR3 consists of 15 residues. Study outcomes and limitations: Contracting clones localized mainly to CM and EM when CD4+ and mainly to EMRA when CD8+. Second-wave clones that peaked on day 37 lacked confirmed SARS-CoV-2 specificity.

This clonotype was seen more than once but under ten times. Its antigen is undetermined. The source material was PBMCs or a T cell subset sorted from them (not recorded which). This clonotype was sampled from an adult woman who had mild COVID-19 (a few samples of this study predate the infection). Cell type and time point are not known. The rearrangement links TRBV5-1 to TRBJ2-1, with 7 bases fitting TRBD1. The CDR3 sequence is CASTSTGTVGNEQFF. CDR3 in DNA: TGCGCCAGCACCTCGACAGGGACGGTGGGCAATGAGCAGTTCTTC.